The 22 T cell receptor beta chains presented below share a single source sample, sequenced in a study of T-cell reconstitution after alpha-beta-depleted transplantation in children. A TCRbeta library incorporating unique molecular identifiers was prepared. TCRdb ran MiXCR on the PCR reads and lists one entry per CDR3 protein. The sample holds under 850,000 distinct CDR3 sequences, 13% seen once. The sequences come from PBMCs, collected before TCRalphabeta/CD19-depleted stem cell transplant. Receptors were obtained from a girl aged 2-9 years with congenital amegakaryocytic thrombocytopenia, due to receive a stem cell transplant.

This clonotype was observed a handful of times. CDR3 in DNA: TGTGCCAGCAGCGCTCTGGGCTCCTACAATGAGCAGTTCTTC. It yields the protein CASSALGSYNEQFF. The chain links TRBV7-2 to TRBJ2-1; no reliable D call. Trimming shortened V by 5 bases and J by 0 bases, and 8 bases separated the two germline ends. This CDR3 contains 14 residues. Germline V gives CDR1 SGHTA, CDR2 FQGNSA.

The rearrangement uses TRBV4-1 and TRBJ2-1, with no clear D. V lost 3 bases, J lost 7 bases, and 10 bases lay in between. Per the germline V gene, CDR1 is MGHRA and CDR2 is YSYEKL. The CDR3 has 13 residues. The CDR3 is CASSHGSTNEQFF. The CDR3, as DNA: TGCGCCAGCAGCCATGGTTCTACGAATGAGCAGTTCTTC.

The gene calls are TRBV29-1 and TRBJ2-5; D possibly matches TRBD1 or TRBD2 (5 bases each). The CDR3 spans 12 residues. Germline V lookup: CDR1 SQVTM, CDR2 ANQGSEA. The CDR3 DNA follows: TGCGGAGCGGAAGGGGACCAAGAGACCCAGTACTTC. Protein: CGAEGDQETQYF.

With regard to this clonotype: The junction shows a germline mismatch at one end, possibly a read error. V gene TRBV5-1 combines with J gene TRBJ2-1; TRBD2 matches at 9 bases. This CDR3 is built from 16 residues. The V gene's germline CDR1 is SGHRS and CDR2 YFSETQ. The DNA for the CDR3 is TGCGCCAACAGCTTCCCCAGCGGGAGGCCCGACAATGAGCAGTTCTTC. Translating it yields CANSFPSGRPDNEQFF.

The sample holds many counts of this clonotype. This chain links TRBV20-1 with TRBJ2-1; D not resolved. The CDR3 sequence is 12 residues long. Germline CDR1 reads DFQATT; CDR2 reads SNEGSKA (reference sequence). The V and J ends lost 3 bases and 8 bases respectively, with 11 bases between them. CDR3 in DNA: TGCAGTGCTAGCAACGGGTTGGATGAGCAGTTCTTC. This codes for CSASNGLDEQFF.

Worth noting for this clonotype: Being one base from a much bigger clone, this may be a read error. The chain couples TRBV5-1 to TRBJ2-1; D remains ambiguous. V was clipped by 4 bases and J by 4 bases, with 15 bases between them. The CDR3 is made up of 15 amino acids. Germline loops: CDR1 SGHRS, CDR2 YFSETQ. This CDR3 reads CASSQTGPRYNEQFF. Here the CDR3 DNA reads TGCGCCAGCAGCCAGACGGGCCCTCGATACAATGAGCAGTTCTTC.

The chain recombines TRBV4-1 with TRBJ2-1; the match to TRBD2 covers 7 bases. The CDR3 covers 14 residues. V lost 5 bases and J lost 4; bases outside the gene matches: 5. Germline V CDR1 and CDR2: MGHRA, YSYEKL. The CDR3 reads CASSVPSGYNEQFF. In nucleotides, the CDR3 is TGCGCCAGCAGCGTGCCTAGCGGATACAATGAGCAGTTCTTC.

This clonotype was counted ten times or more. The gene calls are TRBV7-6 and TRBJ2-5; unclear D gene. Germline lookup yields CDR1 SGHVS and CDR2 FNYEAQ. Trimming took 3 bases from V and 5 from J, leaving 7 bases between them. The CDR3 runs to 12 residues. The CDR3 sequence is CASSFKRETQYF. The CDR3 DNA reads TGTGCCAGCAGCTTCAAGCGCGAGACCCAGTACTTC.

This clonotype was observed a few times. The chain links TRBV7-7 to TRBJ2-3, with D perhaps given as TRBD1 or TRBD2 (5 bases each). Germline V gene lookup returns CDR1 SSHAT and CDR2 FNYEAQ (reference sequence). V was clipped by 5 bases and J by 4 bases, with 13 bases between them. The CDR3 consists of 14 residues. CDR3 sequence (DNA): TGTGCCAGCAGCCCGATATTGGGGGCAGATACGCAGTATTTT. This gives the protein CASSPILGADTQYF.

This clonotype occurred a few times. The chain couples TRBV20-1 to TRBJ2-7; D call uncertain. Trimming shortened V by 3 bases and J by 4 bases, and 16 bases separated the two germline ends. The germline CDR1 and CDR2 sequences are DFQATT and SNEGSKA (reference sequence). The CDR3 contains 14 residues. CDR3 nucleotides: TGCAGTGCTAGCAAGGACCCCATGGGGTACGAGCAGTACTTC. Its protein product is CSASKDPMGYEQYF.

A word on this clonotype: Without the conserved terminal phenylalanine or tryptophan, this CDR3 likely stems from a read error. The V and J genes are TRBV24-1 and TRBJ1-2; D not resolved. V lost 3 bases to trimming and J lost 0 bases, with 4 bases between them. This CDR3 is built from 13 residues. Germline-derived CDR1 and CDR2 are KGHDR and SFDVKD. The CDR3 nucleotides are TGTGCCACCAGTGATGGAGCTAACTATGGCTACACCATC. Translating it yields CATSDGANYGYTI.

The V call is TRBV6-1, the J call TRBJ2-7, with 13 bases identical to TRBD2. The CDR3 is 19 amino acids. CDR1 and CDR2 from the germline V gene are MNHNS and SASEGT. The V and J ends lost 5 bases and 0 bases, in that order; junction bases with no gene match: 13. The CDR3 region is CASSPQPPRLAGGSYEQYF. Written as DNA, the CDR3 is TGTGCCAGCAGTCCACAACCTCCTCGACTAGCGGGGGGCTCCTACGAGCAGTACTTC.

CDR3 region: CASREQGTDGYTF. The CDR3 coding sequence is TGTGCCAGCAGAGAACAGGGGACGGATGGCTACACCTTC. The chain combines TRBV6-2 or TRBV6-3 with TRBJ1-2, with 7 bases lining up with TRBD1. Trimming removed 6 bases from V and 6 bases from J; junction bases left unmatched: 7. CDR1 is MNHEY, CDR2 SVGEGT, per germline. This CDR3 contains 13 residues.

This clonotype has ten or more counts. The rearrangement uses TRBV15 and TRBJ1-2; D remains unclear. Germline V gene data show CDR1 as LNHNV and CDR2 as YYDKDF (reference sequence). V dropped 4 bases and J dropped 8 bases, with 11 bases sitting between them. This CDR3 is 12 amino acids long. The CDR3 DNA reads as TGTGCCACCAGCACCCACGGTCTCGGCTACACCTTC. Translating it yields CATSTHGLGYTF.

This clonotype was detected only a few times. V usage is TRBV20-1 and J usage is TRBJ2-1; possible D gene TRBD2, 5 bases. Per the germline V gene, CDR1 is DFQATT and CDR2 is SNEGSKA (reference sequence). V was pared by 4 bases and J by 9 bases, with 25 bases between. The CDR3 has 16 amino acids. In nucleotides, the CDR3 is TGCAGTGCTACCAGGCAGCGGACCCAACCTTTTCGTGAGCAGTTCTTC. Its translation is CSATRQRTQPFREQFF.

The V gene is TRBV7-9, the J gene TRBJ2-7; TRBD2 matches at 10 bases. The CDR3 has 16 residues. J gave up 0 bases and V 3 bases, and 5 bases lay outside the gene matches. Germline CDR1 SEHNR, CDR2 FQNEAQ (reference sequence). In DNA form, the CDR3 reads TGTGCCAGCAGCTTCCGCTCTAGCGGGAGCTCCTACGAGCAGTACTTC. This translates into CASSFRSSGSSYEQYF. Full variable domain (missing parts from reference TRBV7-9 and TRBJ2-7): DTGVSQNPRHKITKRGQNVTFRCDPISEHNRLYWYRQTLGQGPEFLTYFQNEAQLEKSRLLSDRFSAERPKGSFSTLEIQRTEQGDSAMYLCASSFRSSGSSYEQYFGPGTRLTVT.

V is TRBV20-1 and J is TRBJ2-6; TRBD1 is a possible D gene (5 bases). Germline CDR1 and CDR2: DFQATT and SNEGSKA (reference sequence). V dropped 3 bases and J dropped 0 bases, with 15 bases sitting between them. The CDR3 is 17 amino acids. The CDR3 region has the DNA TGCAGTGCTAGGACGACAGTGGTCGGCTCTGGGGCCAACGTCCTGACTTTC. It encodes CSARTTVVGSGANVLTF.

This clonotype was seen repeatedly, ten times or more. This chain uses TRBV29-1 with TRBJ2-1; 8 bases agree with TRBD2. CDR1 SQVTM and CDR2 ANQGSEA come from the germline V gene. Trimming took 2 bases from V and 5 from J; bases not matched to a gene: 8. This CDR3 has 15 residues. CDR3 DNA: TGCAGCGTTGAATGGCTAGCGGGTCGGAACAATGAGCAGTTCTTC. Translating it yields CSVEWLAGRNNEQFF.

This clonotype was picked up a small number of times. V and J are TRBV20-1 and TRBJ2-5; 11 positions match TRBD2. The CDR3 has 15 residues. Germline V lookup: CDR1 DFQATT, CDR2 SNEGSKA (reference sequence). Trimming removed 2 bases from V and 5 bases from J; junction bases left unmatched: 7. In nucleotides, the CDR3 is TGCAGTGCTAGATTCCTAGCGGGAGGAGGGGAGACCCAGTACTTC. It translates to CSARFLAGGGETQYF.

This clonotype was picked up many times. The gene calls are TRBV29-1 and TRBJ2-1; D is ambiguous. Germline V gene sequence: CDR1 SQVTM, CDR2 ANQGSEA. Trimming removed 4 bases from V and 5 bases from J, with 6 bases in between. This CDR3 spans 11 amino acids. CDR3 DNA sequence: TGCAGCGTTGTAGTAAACAATGAGCAGTTCTTC. Translated: CSVVVNNEQFF.

This chain connects TRBV9 to TRBJ2-1, with D perhaps matching TRBD2 (5 bases). The length of the CDR3 is 16 residues. Trimming pared 0 bases from V and 5 bases from J, leaving 15 bases between. Germline V gene lookup returns CDR1 SGDLS and CDR2 YYNGEE. The CDR3 spells CASSVARGKAHNEQFF. Here the CDR3 DNA reads TGTGCCAGCAGCGTAGCTCGGGGAAAAGCCCACAATGAGCAGTTCTTC.

The chain uses TRBV5-1 and TRBJ1-4; D is unclear. In germline, CDR1 is SGHRS, CDR2 YFSETQ. V gave up 0 bases and J gave up 7 bases, with 7 bases separating them. The CDR3 extends over 13 amino acids. The CDR3 coding sequence is TGCGCCAGCAGCTTGGAACTTGGTGAAAAACTGTTTTTT. Protein: CASSLELGEKLFF.